This note documents a single TCR beta chain sequence. No cognate antigen has been identified for it. One base away there is no much larger clone; base qualities are not given. The sample comes from a study of blood T cell repertoires in COVID-19 (dated by TCRdb to about 2020). Regarding the research as a whole: ImmuneRACE Cohort 3 recovered participants were defined by two consecutive negative NP/OP PCR tests, healthcare professional clearance, or symptom resolution. Samples were obtained from the ongoing ImmuneRACE study (first 160 participants) and from 1,254 subjects provided by 6 global collaborators. The dataset comprised deeply sampled blood TCRbeta repertoires from subjects exposed to, actively infected with, or recovered from COVID-19. Samples from collaborators originated in the United States, Italy and Spain and spanned both the acute and convalescent phases of COVID-19. Sample metadata almost always included a de-identified subject ID, COVID-19 status, age in years and sex. The prospective study material was composed of cDNA or gDNA derived from T cells, B-cell-depleted T cells, or PBMCs. A freely available public database, intended as a resource for researchers studying the immune response to SARS-CoV-2, is where the repertoires were released. Where available, HLA class I and class II types were obtained from metadata supplied by the sample provider rather than from assay-based typing. The research as a whole found: The quantity of clinical and demographic metadata differed by source and by participant and was supplied without curation.

TCRbeta CDR3 regions were amplified from genomic DNA using the immunoSEQ Assay, a bias-controlled multiplex PCR. The paper's processing steps were these. The number of nucleated cells in each sample was estimated from the amplification of reference gene primers within the assay. To quantify the absolute abundance of each unique TCRbeta CDR3 rearrangement, sequence reads were collapsed and filtered. For each sample, productive Simpson clonality was calculated as the square root of Simpson's diversity index over productive rearrangements. Held by TCRdb, this immuneACCESS table contains in-frame sequences only and omits some clones. Under half of the omission traces to an unresolved V gene where checked; the cause of the rest is unknown. V and J calls and clone size follow that table, whereas D and trimming were derived from the DNA. This sample has over 200,000 clones in its table, and 80% to 90% of those were observed once. About 3.1% of the sample lies in the top ten.

From cysteine to phenylalanine, the CDR3 is 15 amino acids long. Only CDR3 DNA remains: 45 bases, in frame from the first base. In the germline V gene (reference sequence), CDR1 corresponds to DFQATT and CDR2 to SNEGSKA. Germline trimming: 6 bases from V, 3 bases from J; junction bases outside gene matches: 11. In the prospective study, participants were roughly 18 to 100 years old, resided in approximately 22 geographic areas of the United States, and were enrolled through a virtual design. In the prospective study, cohorts were assigned on the basis of participant-reported clinical history obtained from a screening survey and a study questionnaire. In the prospective study, mobile phlebotomists collected whole blood, serum and a nasopharyngeal or oropharyngeal swab from each participant. Participants in the prospective study had the option to provide additional blood draws and questionnaires over an approximately 2-month period. Blood samples from the prospective study were shipped frozen or at room temperature prior to DNA extraction.

The chain links TRBV20-1 with TRBJ2-1; 7 nucleotides in the junction match TRBD2. This TCR derives from a woman between 50 and 59 years old in a cohort exposed to, infected with or recovered from COVID-19 (not recorded which). Sequencing used PBMCs or T cells enriched from blood (not recorded which). Here the CDR3 is given as CSASQPGEGYNEQFF. The DNA sequence is as follows: TGCAGTGCGAGTCAACCGGGGGAGGGCTACAATGAGCAGTTCTTC.